These 6 T cell receptor beta chains were all obtained from the same sample, sequenced in a study of blood T cells in healthy people across ages. Sample-barcoded 5' priming and a J-beta primer mix drove a second PCR of roughly 6 to 12 cycles. TCRdb re-derived calls from the 5' RACE reads in MiXCR, one entry per CDR3 protein. Here the sample spans 1.2 million to 1.5 million distinct CDR3 sequences, 59% being singletons. Sequences were obtained from blood. The receptors derive from a man between 18 and 29 years old in good health.

The chain employs TRBV5-1 and TRBJ2-1, with D unresolved. Germline V gene lookup returns CDR1 SGHRS and CDR2 YFSETQ. The CDR3 runs 14 residues. Trimming pared 0 bases from V and 4 bases from J, leaving 8 bases between. Here the CDR3 reads CASSLATAYNEQFF. CDR3 nucleotide sequence: TGCGCCAGCAGCTTGGCCACAGCATACAATGAGCAGTTCTTC.

In this sample, this clonotype turned up a few times. V gene TRBV29-1 combines with J gene TRBJ2-7; no definite D call. Germline assignment: CDR1 SQVTM and CDR2 ANQGSEA. This CDR3 comprises 13 residues. The germline V and J ends were trimmed by 4 bases and 0 bases, with 10 bases remaining between them. This CDR3 is CSVGFRLSYEQYF. The CDR3 coding sequence is TGCAGCGTTGGGTTCAGACTCTCCTACGAGCAGTACTTC.

This chain links TRBV29-1 with TRBJ1-4, with D perhaps matching TRBD1 (5 bases). The germline CDR1 and CDR2 sequences are SQVTM and ANQGSEA. The V gene lost 4 bases and the J gene lost 0 bases, with 9 bases spanning the gap. The length of the CDR3 is 14 residues. DNA for the CDR3: TGCAGCGTTGGGGGGGTACCAACTAATGAAAAACTGTTTTTT. Its translation is CSVGGVPTNEKLFF.

Concerning this clonotype itself: A read error may account for a junction end that differs from germline. V gene TRBV29-1 combines with J gene TRBJ2-6; the match to TRBD1 covers 7 bases. The V gene's germline CDR1 is SQVTM and CDR2 ANQGSEA. The CDR3 spans 14 residues. CDR3 sequence: CSVGQDSGANFLTF. For the CDR3, the DNA is TGCAGCGTCGGACAGGACTCTGGGGCCAACTTCCTGACTTTC. The full variable domain, rest sourced from reference TRBV29-1 and TRBJ2-6, is SAVISQKPSRDICQRGTSLTIQCQVDSQVTMMFWYRQQPGQSLTLIATANQGSEATYESGFVIDKFPISRPNLTFSTLTVSNMSPEDSSIYLCSVGQDSGANFLTFGAGSRLTVL.

This chain uses TRBV28 with TRBJ1-2, with D perhaps TRBD1 (6 bases). V dropped 10 bases and J dropped 3 bases, with 21 bases sitting between them. This CDR3 region has 15 residues. From germline, CDR1 is MDHEN and CDR2 SYDVKM. The CDR3 DNA reads TGTGCCAACGAGCCGACAGGAACGCCCGACTATGGCTACACCTTC. Translated: CANEPTGTPDYGYTF.

The chain combines TRBV5-1 with TRBJ2-7; possibly TRBD1 or TRBD2 for D (5 bases each). Germline V gene sequence: CDR1 SGHRS, CDR2 YFSETQ. The CDR3 length is 16 residues. The V end lost 0 bases, the J end lost 5 bases, and 18 bases lay between the germline ends. The CDR3 region has the DNA TGCGCCAGCAGCTTGGAATTTGGGACCGCAAACCACGAGCAGTACTTC. Protein sequence: CASSLEFGTANHEQYF. The full variable domain, completed using reference TRBV5-1 and TRBJ2-7, is KAGVTQTPRYLIKTRGQQVTLSCSPISGHRSVSWYQQTPGQGLQFLFEYFSETQRNKGNFPGRFSGRQFSNSRSEMNVSTLELGDSALYLCASSLEFGTANHEQYFGPGTRLTVT.